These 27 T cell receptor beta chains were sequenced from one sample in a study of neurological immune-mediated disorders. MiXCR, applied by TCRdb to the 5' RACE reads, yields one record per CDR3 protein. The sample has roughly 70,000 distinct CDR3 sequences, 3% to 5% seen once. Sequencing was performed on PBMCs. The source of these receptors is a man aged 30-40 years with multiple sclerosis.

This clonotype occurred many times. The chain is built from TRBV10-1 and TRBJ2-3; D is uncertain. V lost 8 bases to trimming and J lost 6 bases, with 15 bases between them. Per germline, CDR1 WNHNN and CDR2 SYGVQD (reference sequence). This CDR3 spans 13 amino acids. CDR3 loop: CASQDNLGDTQYF. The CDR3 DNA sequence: TGCGCCAGCCAAGACAACCTGGGGGATACGCAGTATTTT.

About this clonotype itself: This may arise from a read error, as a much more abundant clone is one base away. CDR3 sequence: CVSSLTGKNTEAFF. The CDR3, as DNA: TGTGTCAGCAGCTTAACGGGAAAGAACACTGAAGCTTTCTTT. The V and J genes are TRBV7-9 and TRBJ1-1; D unresolved. CDR3 length equals 14 residues. Germline V gene sequence: CDR1 SEHNR, CDR2 FQNEAQ (reference sequence).

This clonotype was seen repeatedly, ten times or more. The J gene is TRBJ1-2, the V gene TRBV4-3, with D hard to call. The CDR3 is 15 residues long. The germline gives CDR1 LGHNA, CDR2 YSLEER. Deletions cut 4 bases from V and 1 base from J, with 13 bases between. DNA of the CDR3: TGCGCCAGCAGCCGTACCGGGATTTTTAACTATGGCTACACCTTC. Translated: CASSRTGIFNYGYTF.

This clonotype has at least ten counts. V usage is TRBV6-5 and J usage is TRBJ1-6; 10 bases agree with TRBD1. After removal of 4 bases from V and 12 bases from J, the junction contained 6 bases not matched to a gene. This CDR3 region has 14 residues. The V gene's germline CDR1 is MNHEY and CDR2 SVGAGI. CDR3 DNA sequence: TGTGCCAGCAGTTTGGGACAGGGGTTGCGACCCCTCCACTTT. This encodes CASSLGQGLRPLHF.

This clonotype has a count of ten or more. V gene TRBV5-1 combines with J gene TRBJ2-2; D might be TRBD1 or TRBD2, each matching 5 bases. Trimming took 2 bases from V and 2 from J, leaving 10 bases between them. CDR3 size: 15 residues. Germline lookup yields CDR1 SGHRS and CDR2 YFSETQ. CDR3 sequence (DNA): TGCGCCAGCAGCTTCTCGGGGCGAAACACCGGGGAGCTGTTTTTT. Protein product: CASSFSGRNTGELFF.

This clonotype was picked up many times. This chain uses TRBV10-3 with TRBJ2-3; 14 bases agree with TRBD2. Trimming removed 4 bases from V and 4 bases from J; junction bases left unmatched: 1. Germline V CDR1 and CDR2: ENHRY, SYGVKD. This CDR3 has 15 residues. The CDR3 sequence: CAISGLAGGPDTQYF. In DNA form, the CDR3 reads TGTGCCATCAGTGGACTAGCGGGGGGGCCAGATACGCAGTATTTT.

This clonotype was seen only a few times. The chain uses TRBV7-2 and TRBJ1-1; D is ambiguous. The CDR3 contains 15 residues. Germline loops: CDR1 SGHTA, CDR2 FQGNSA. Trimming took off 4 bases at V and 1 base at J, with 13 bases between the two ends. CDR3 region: CASSWSARGNTEAFF. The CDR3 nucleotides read TGTGCCAGCAGCTGGTCCGCCCGAGGGAACACTGAAGCTTTCTTT.

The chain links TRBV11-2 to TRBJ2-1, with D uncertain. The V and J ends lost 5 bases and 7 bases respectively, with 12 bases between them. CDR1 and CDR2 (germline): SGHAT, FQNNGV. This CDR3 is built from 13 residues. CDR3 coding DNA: TGTGCCAGCAGCCTGGGCCGGTGGAATGAGCAGTTCTTC. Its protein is CASSLGRWNEQFF. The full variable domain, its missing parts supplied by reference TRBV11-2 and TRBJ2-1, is EAGVAQSPRYKIIEKRQSVAFWCNPISGHATLYWYQQILGQGPKLLIQFQNNGVVDDSQLPKDRFSAERLKGVDSTLKIQPAKLEDSAVYLCASSLGRWNEQFFGPGTRLTVL.

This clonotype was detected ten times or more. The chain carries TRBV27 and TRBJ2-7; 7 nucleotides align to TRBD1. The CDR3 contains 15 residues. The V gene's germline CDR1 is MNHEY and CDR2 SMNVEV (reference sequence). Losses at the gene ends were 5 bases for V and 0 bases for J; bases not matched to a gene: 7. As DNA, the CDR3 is TGTGCCAGCAGTACCAGGGGGTCGAGCTCCTACGAGCAGTACTTC. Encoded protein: CASSTRGSSSYEQYF.

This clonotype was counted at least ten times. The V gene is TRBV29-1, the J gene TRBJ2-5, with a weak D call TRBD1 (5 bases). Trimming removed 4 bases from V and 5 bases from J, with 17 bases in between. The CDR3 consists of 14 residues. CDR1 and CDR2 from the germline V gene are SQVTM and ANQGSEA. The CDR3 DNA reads TGCAGCGTTGCTCAGGGCAGACCCGGTGAGACCCAGTACTTC. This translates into CSVAQGRPGETQYF.

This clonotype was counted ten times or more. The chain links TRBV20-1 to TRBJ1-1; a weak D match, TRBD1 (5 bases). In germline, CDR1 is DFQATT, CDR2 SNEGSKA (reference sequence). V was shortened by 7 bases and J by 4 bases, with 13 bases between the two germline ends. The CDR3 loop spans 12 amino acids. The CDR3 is CSERQGSTEAFF. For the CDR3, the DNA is TGCAGTGAAAGGCAGGGATCCACTGAAGCTTTCTTT.

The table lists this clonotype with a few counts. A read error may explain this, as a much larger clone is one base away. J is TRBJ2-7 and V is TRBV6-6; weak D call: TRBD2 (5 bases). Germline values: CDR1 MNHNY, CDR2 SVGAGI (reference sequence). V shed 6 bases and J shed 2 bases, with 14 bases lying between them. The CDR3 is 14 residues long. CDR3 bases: TGTGCCAGCAGCATCCGGGAATTCCCCTACGAGCAGTACTTC. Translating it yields CASSIREFPYEQYF.

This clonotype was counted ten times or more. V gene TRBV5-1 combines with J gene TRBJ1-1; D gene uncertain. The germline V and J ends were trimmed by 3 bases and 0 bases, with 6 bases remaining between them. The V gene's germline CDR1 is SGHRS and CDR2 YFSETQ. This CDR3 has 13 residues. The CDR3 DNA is TGCGCCAGCAGCTATTCAATGAACACTGAAGCTTTCTTT. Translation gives CASSYSMNTEAFF.

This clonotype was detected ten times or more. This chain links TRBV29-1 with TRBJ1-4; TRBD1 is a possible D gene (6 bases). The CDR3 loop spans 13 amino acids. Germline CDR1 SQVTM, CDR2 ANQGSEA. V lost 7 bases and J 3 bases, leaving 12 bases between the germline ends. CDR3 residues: CSAGGAANEKLFF. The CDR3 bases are TGCAGCGCTGGGGGGGCAGCTAATGAAAAACTGTTTTTT.

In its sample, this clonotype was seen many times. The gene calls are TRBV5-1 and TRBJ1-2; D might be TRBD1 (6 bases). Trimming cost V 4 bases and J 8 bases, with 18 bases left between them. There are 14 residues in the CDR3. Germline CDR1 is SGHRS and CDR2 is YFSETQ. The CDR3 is CASSEYRDLGGYTF. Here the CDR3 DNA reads TGCGCCAGCAGCGAATACAGGGATCTGGGAGGCTACACCTTC.

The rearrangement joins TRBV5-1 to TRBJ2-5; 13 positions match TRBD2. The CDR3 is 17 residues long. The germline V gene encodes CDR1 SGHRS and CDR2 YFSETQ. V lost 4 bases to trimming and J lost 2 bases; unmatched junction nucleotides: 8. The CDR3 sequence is CASSPGLAGELQETQYF. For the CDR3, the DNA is TGCGCCAGCAGCCCTGGACTAGCGGGGGAACTACAAGAGACCCAGTACTTC.

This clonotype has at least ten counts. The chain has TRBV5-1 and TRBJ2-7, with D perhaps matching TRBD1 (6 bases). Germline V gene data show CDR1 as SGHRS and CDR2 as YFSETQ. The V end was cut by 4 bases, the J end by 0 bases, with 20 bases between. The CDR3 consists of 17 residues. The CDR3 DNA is TGCGCCAGCAGCCCAAACCCAAAACAGGGTAGCTCCTACGAGCAGTACTTC. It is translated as CASSPNPKQGSSYEQYF.

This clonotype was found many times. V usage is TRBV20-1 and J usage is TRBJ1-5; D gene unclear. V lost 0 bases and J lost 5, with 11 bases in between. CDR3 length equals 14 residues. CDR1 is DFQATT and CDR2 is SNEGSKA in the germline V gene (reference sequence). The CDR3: CSARDRISDQPQHF. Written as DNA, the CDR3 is TGCAGTGCTAGAGATCGAATCAGTGATCAGCCCCAGCATTTT.

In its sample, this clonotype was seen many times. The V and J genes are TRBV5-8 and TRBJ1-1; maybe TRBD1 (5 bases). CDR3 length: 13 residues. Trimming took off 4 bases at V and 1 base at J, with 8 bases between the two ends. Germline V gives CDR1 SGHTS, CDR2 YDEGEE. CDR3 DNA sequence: TGTGCCAGCAGCCGAACAGGGAACACTGAAGCTTTCTTT. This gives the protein CASSRTGNTEAFF.

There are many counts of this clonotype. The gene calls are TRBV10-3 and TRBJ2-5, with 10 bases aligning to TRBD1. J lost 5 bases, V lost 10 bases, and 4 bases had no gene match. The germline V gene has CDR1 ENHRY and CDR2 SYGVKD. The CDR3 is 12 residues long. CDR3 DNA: TGTGCCACCGACAGGGGGCCGGAGACCCAGTACTTC. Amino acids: CATDRGPETQYF.

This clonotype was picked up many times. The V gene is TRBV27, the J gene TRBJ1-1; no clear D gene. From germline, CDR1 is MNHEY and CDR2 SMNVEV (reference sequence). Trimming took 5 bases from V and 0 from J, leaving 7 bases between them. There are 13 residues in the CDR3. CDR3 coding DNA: TGTGCCAGCAGTCCGATTGTGAACACTGAAGCTTTCTTT. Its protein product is CASSPIVNTEAFF.

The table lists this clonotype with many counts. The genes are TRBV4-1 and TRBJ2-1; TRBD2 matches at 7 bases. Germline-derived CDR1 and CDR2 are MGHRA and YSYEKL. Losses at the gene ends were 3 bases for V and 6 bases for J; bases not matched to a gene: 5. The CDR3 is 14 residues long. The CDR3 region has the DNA TGCGCCAGCAGCCAGTGGGGGGGGGTCAATGAGCAGTTCTTC. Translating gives CASSQWGGVNEQFF.

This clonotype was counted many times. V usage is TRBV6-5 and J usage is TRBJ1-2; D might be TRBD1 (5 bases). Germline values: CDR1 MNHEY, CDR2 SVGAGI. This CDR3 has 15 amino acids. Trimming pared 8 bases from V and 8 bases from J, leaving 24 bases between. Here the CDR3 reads CASGHAGRSPKGYTF. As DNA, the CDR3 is TGTGCCAGCGGGCACGCGGGGCGTTCACCGAAAGGCTACACCTTC.

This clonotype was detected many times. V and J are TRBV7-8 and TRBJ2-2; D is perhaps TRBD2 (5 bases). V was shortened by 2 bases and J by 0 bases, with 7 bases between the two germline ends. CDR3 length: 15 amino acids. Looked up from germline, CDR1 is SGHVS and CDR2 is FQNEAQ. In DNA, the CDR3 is TGTGCCAGCAGCTTAATGGAGGCGAACACCGGGGAGCTGTTTTTT. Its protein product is CASSLMEANTGELFF.

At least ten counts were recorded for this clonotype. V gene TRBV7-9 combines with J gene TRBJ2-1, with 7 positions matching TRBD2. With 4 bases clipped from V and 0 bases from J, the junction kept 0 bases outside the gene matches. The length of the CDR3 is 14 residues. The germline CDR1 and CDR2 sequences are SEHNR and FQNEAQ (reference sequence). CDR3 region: CASSSGGSYNEQFF. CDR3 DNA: TGTGCCAGCAGCTCGGGGGGCTCCTACAATGAGCAGTTCTTC.

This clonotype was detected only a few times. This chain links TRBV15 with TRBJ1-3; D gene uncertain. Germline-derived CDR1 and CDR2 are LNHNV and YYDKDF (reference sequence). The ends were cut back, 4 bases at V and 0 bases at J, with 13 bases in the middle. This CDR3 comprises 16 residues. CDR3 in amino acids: CATSKDPASSGNTIYF. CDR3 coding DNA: TGTGCCACCAGCAAAGATCCGGCTAGCTCTGGAAACACCATATATTTT.

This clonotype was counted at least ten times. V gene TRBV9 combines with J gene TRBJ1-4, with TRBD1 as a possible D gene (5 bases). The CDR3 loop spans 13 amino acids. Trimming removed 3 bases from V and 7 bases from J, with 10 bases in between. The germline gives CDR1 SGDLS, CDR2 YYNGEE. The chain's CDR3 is CASSAFGGEKLFF. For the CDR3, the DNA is TGTGCCAGCAGCGCCTTTGGGGGTGAAAAACTGTTTTTT.